The 17 T cell receptor beta chains below all came from one sample that was sequenced in a study of cytomegalovirus exposure and HLA in healthy donors. Repertoires were generated with immunoSEQ multiplex PCR, while TCRdb's copy carries only in-frame clones and drops some. The sample has approximately 200,000 clones; more than 65% are singletons. Sequenced: PBMCs. The origin of the receptors is a woman in her 30s in good health and CMV-seropositive.

The chain carries TRBV6-5 and TRBJ1-2; D is possibly TRBD1 (5 bases). Germline V gene lookup returns CDR1 MNHEY and CDR2 SVGAGI. The germline V and J ends were trimmed by 5 bases and 7 bases, with 17 bases remaining between them. This CDR3 spans 14 amino acids. As DNA, the CDR3 is TGTGCCAGCAGTCCTACAGGAGGGGCGCGTGGCTACACCTTC. It specifies CASSPTGGARGYTF.

The chain is built from TRBV7-6 and TRBJ2-3; 9 positions agree with TRBD1. Unmatched junction bases numbered 4, after V lost 5 bases and J lost 1 base. The CDR3 has 15 residues. The germline gives CDR1 SGHVS, CDR2 FNYEAQ. In DNA form, the CDR3 reads TGTGCCAGCAGCGGGGGACAGGGAGGCACAGATACGCAGTATTTT. The encoded protein is CASSGGQGGTDTQYF.

The genes are TRBV28 and TRBJ1-1; TRBD1 matches at 7 bases. Per the germline V gene, CDR1 is MDHEN and CDR2 is SYDVKM. This CDR3 spans 13 amino acids. With V trimmed by 2 bases and J by 11 bases, 8 bases remained unmatched. CDR3 residues: CASSLRATGIAFF. For the CDR3, the DNA is TGTGCCAGCAGTTTACGTGCGACAGGGATCGCTTTCTTT.

The chain joins TRBV7-6 to TRBJ2-7, with TRBD1 identical over 11 bases. Germline lookup yields CDR1 SGHVS and CDR2 FNYEAQ. V was clipped by 3 bases and J by 3 bases; unmatched bases: 1. The CDR3 extends over 14 amino acids. The CDR3, as DNA: TGTGCCAGCAGCTTCGGGACAGGGGGCTACGAGCAGTACTTC. It codes for CASSFGTGGYEQYF.

This clone appeared once. The genes are TRBV28 and TRBJ2-3; D is possibly TRBD1 (5 bases). The germline V gene encodes CDR1 MDHEN and CDR2 SYDVKM. Trimming took off 5 bases at V and 6 bases at J, with 12 bases between the two ends. This CDR3 contains 13 residues. The CDR3 here is CASSPPDTDTQYF. The CDR3 DNA follows: TGTGCCAGCAGTCCACCGGACACGGATACGCAGTATTTT.

The gene calls are TRBV11-2 and TRBJ1-1, with a possible D match to TRBD1 (5 bases). The V end was cut by 10 bases, the J end by 0 bases, with 9 bases between. The CDR3 totals 12 residues. Germline V gene lookup returns CDR1 SGHAT and CDR2 FQNNGV. CDR3 residues: CATGHVNTEAFF. In DNA form, the CDR3 reads TGTGCCACAGGACACGTGAACACTGAAGCTTTCTTT.

The chain is built from TRBV7-8 and TRBJ2-1, with 9 bases lining up with TRBD2. The J segment lost 2 bases and the V segment lost 1 base, leaving 3 bases of the junction unmatched. Looked up from germline, CDR1 is SGHVS and CDR2 is FQNEAQ. CDR3 length equals 16 residues. In DNA, the CDR3 is TGTGCCAGCAGCTTAGAAGCGGGAGGAACCTACAATGAGCAGTTCTTC. This sequence encodes CASSLEAGGTYNEQFF.

J is TRBJ1-5 and V is TRBV2; D is undetermined. This CDR3 has 14 residues. Germline V gene data show CDR1 as SNHLY and CDR2 as FYNNEI. Trimming removed 5 bases at V and 3 bases at J, with 11 bases between. The CDR3 nucleotides read TGTGCCAGCAGTACCGACGGAGTCAATCAGCCCCAGCATTTT. It is translated as CASSTDGVNQPQHF. Filled out from reference TRBV2 and TRBJ1-5, the complete variable domain reads EPEVTQTPSHQVTQMGQEVILRCVPISNHLYFYWYRQILGQKVEFLVSFYNNEISEKSEIFDDQFSVERPDGSNFTLKIRSTKLEDSAMYFCASSTDGVNQPQHFGDGTRLSIL.

This sequence joins TRBV7-2 and TRBJ1-1, with a tentative D call TRBD1 (5 bases). The CDR3 loop spans 13 amino acids. In germline, CDR1 is SGHTA, CDR2 FQGNSA. Trimming took 5 bases from V and 1 from J, leaving 8 bases between them. Here the CDR3 reads CASSLQGNTEAFF. The CDR3 DNA is TGTGCCAGCAGCCTCCAGGGGAACACTGAAGCTTTCTTT.

The V call is TRBV20-1, the J call TRBJ1-5, with 7 nucleotides matching TRBD1. Germline assignment: CDR1 DFQATT and CDR2 SNEGSKA (reference sequence). The CDR3 sequence is 11 residues long. Trimming removed 3 bases from V and 15 bases from J; junction bases left unmatched: 8. CDR3 region: CSASDRVLPHF. DNA for the CDR3: TGCAGTGCTAGCGACAGGGTCCTGCCGCATTTT.

CDR3 in amino acids: CSVAGGRNQPQHF. CDR3 in DNA: TGCAGCGTCGCGGGAGGTCGAAATCAGCCCCAGCATTTT. This chain joins TRBV29-1 and TRBJ1-5; D ambiguous. Germline V gene data show CDR1 as SQVTM and CDR2 as ANQGSEA. Trimming pared 6 bases from V and 4 bases from J, leaving 13 bases between. The CDR3 contains 13 residues.

The CDR3 coding sequence is TGCAGCGTTGGGTCGGGGGAAGAGACCCAGTACTTC. Protein sequence: CSVGSGEETQYF. The J gene is TRBJ2-5, the V gene TRBV29-1; D is possibly TRBD2 (6 bases). From germline, CDR1 is SQVTM and CDR2 ANQGSEA. There are 12 residues in the CDR3. V gave up 4 bases and J gave up 3 bases, with 9 bases separating them.

V is TRBV6-9 and J is TRBJ2-7, with D possibly matching TRBD1 (5 bases). The V gene lost 7 bases and the J gene lost 3 bases, with 10 bases spanning the gap. CDR3 length: 12 residues. CDR1 and CDR2 from the germline V gene are MNHGY and SVAAGI. CDR3 DNA sequence: TGTGCCAGCATTACCGGACACTACGAGCAGTACTTC. Its translation is CASITGHYEQYF.

The chain combines TRBV7-2 with TRBJ2-2; 13 bases are shared with TRBD2. CDR1 SGHTA and CDR2 FQGNSA come from the germline V gene. This CDR3 comprises 16 residues. V lost 5 bases to trimming and J lost 7 bases; unmatched junction nucleotides: 7. The CDR3: CASSPRTSGGGGELFF. The CDR3 region has the DNA TGTGCCAGCAGCCCACGGACTAGCGGGGGAGGCGGGGAGCTGTTTTTT.

The chain uses TRBV6-5 and TRBJ2-7; TRBD1 aligns across 8 bases. The CDR3 is made up of 15 amino acids. Trimming removed 4 bases from V and 0 bases from J; junction bases left unmatched: 5. Germline assignment: CDR1 MNHEY and CDR2 SVGAGI. Written as DNA, the CDR3 is TGTGCCAGCAGTTCGACACAGGGGGGCTCCTACGAGCAGTACTTC. This translates into CASSSTQGGSYEQYF.

This rearrangement joins TRBV5-4 to TRBJ1-3, with 8 bases identical to TRBD1. The germline V gene has CDR1 SGHNT and CDR2 YYREEE (reference sequence). V was pared by 7 bases and J by 2 bases, with 11 bases of the junction left unmatched. CDR3 length: 16 residues. As DNA, the CDR3 is TGTGCCAGCGGTACGGCCCCGACAGGGGCTGGAAACACCATATATTTT. Its protein product is CASGTAPTGAGNTIYF.

The V and J genes are TRBV14 and TRBJ2-1, with a tentative D call TRBD1 (5 bases). The CDR3 runs 16 residues. From germline, CDR1 is SGHDN and CDR2 FVKESK. V lost 1 base and J lost 6, with 16 bases in between. The CDR3 DNA follows: TGTGCCAGCAGCCAAGTATCGACAGTGCCTATCAATGAGCAGTTCTTC. Translation gives CASSQVSTVPINEQFF.